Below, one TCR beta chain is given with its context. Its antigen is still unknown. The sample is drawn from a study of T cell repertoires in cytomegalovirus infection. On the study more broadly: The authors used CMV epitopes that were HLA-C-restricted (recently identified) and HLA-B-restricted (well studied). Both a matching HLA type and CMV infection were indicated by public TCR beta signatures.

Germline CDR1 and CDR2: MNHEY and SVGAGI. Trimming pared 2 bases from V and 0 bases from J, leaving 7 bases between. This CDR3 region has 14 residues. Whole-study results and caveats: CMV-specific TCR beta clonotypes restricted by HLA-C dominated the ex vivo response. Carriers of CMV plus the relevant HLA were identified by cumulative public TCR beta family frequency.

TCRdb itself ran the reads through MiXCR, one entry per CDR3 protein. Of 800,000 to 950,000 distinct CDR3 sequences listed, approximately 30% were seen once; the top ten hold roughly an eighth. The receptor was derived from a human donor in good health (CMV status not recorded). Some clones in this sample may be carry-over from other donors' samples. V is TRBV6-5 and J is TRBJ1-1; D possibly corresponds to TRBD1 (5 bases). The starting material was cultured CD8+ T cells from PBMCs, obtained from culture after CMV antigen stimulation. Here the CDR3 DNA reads TGTGCCAGCAGTTACGACAGAGTGAACACTGAAGCTTTCTTT. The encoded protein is CASSYDRVNTEAFF.